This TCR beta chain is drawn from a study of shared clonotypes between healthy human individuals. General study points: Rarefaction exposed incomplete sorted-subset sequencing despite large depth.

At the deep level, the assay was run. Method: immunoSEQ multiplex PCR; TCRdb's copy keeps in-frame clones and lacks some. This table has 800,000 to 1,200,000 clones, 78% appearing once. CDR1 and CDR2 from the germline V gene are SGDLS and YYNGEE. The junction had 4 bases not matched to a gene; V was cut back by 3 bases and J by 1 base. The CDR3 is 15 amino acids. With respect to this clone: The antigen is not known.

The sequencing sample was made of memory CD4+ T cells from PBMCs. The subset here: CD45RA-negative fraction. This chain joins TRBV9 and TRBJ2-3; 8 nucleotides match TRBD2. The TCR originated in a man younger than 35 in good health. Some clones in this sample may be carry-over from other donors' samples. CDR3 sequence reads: CASSAGLVRTDTQYF. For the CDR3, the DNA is TGTGCCAGCAGCGCGGGACTAGTGCGCACAGATACGCAGTATTTT. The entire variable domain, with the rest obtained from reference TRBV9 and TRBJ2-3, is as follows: DSGVTQTPKHLITATGQRVTLRCSPRSGDLSVYWYQQSLDQGLQFLIQYYNGEERAKGNILERFSAQQFPDLHSELNLSSLELGDSALYFCASSAGLVRTDTQYFGPGTRLTVL.